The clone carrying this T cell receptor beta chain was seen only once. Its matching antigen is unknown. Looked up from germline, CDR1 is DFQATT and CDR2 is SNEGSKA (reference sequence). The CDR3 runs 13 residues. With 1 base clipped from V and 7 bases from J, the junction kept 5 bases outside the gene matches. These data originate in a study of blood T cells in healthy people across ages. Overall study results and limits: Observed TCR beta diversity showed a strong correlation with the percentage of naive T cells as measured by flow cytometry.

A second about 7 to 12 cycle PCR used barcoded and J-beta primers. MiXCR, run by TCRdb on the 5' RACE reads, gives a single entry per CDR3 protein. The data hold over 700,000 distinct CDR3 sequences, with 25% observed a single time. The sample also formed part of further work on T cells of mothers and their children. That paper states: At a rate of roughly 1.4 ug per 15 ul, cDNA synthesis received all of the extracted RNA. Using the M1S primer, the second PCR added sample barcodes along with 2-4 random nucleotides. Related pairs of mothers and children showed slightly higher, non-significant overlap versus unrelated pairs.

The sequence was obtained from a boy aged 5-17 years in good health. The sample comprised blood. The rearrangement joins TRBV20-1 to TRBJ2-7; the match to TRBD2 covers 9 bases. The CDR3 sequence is CSARAGLAGEQYF. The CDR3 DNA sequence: TGCAGTGCTAGAGCGGGACTAGCTGGGGAGCAGTACTTC.